This TCR beta chain was recovered during a study of T cell responses to AZD1222 COVID-19 vaccine. Libraries were prepared by immunoSEQ multiplex PCR; TCRdb keeps only in-frame clonotypes and omits some of them. Of some 83,000 clones listed, about 87% were seen once; the top ten hold around 5%. This CDR3 comprises 14 residues. Germline CDR1 is SGHVS and CDR2 is FQNEAQ. V was cut by 4 bases and J by 6 bases, with 13 bases left in between. This clone was counted a single time. The source is an adult in good health. This specimen was peripheral blood, taken on day 0 of AZD1222 vaccination. The chain carries TRBV7-8 and TRBJ1-5, with D possibly being TRBD1 (5 bases). The DNA for the CDR3 is TGTGCCAGCAGCTCCTCGCGGGGCGCTCAGCCCCAGCATTTT. Amino acid sequence: CASSSSRGAQPQHF.